These 30 T cell receptor beta chains originate from one sample sequenced in a study of Graves' ophthalmopathy and Graves' hyperthyroidism. RNA served as the template for amplifying TCR beta CDR3 regions. The library came from an HTBI-primed first-round RT-PCR and a second-round multiplex PCR. TCRdb re-derived calls from the multiplex PCR reads in MiXCR, one entry per CDR3 protein. The sample includes approximately 700,000 distinct CDR3 sequences, approximately 40% of them seen just once. The sequenced sample was peripheral blood. All receptors derive from an adult man with Graves' ophthalmopathy.

V gene TRBV2 combines with J gene TRBJ2-5; D is unresolved. The DNA end lines up better with TRBJ2-1; the J call may be wrong. There are 10 residues in the CDR3. Germline V CDR1 and CDR2: SNHLY, FYNNEI. In nucleotides, the CDR3 is TGTGCCAGCGGCTTCAAAGAGCAGTTCTTC. Translation gives CASGFKEQFF.

The rearrangement uses TRBV2 and TRBJ1-6, with a weak D call TRBD1 (5 bases). This CDR3 is 15 amino acids long. V dropped 8 bases and J dropped 1 base, with 12 bases sitting between them. Germline CDR1 and CDR2: SNHLY and FYNNEI. CDR3 sequence: CASGDGESYNSPLHF. DNA of the CDR3: TGTGCCAGCGGGGACGGGGAATCCTATAATTCACCCCTCCACTTT.

V gene TRBV25-1 combines with J gene TRBJ1-6; D uncertain. Germline loops: CDR1 MGHDK, CDR2 SYGVNS. V was cut by 8 bases and J by 7 bases, with 15 bases left in between. This CDR3 is 14 amino acids long. CDR3 DNA: TGTGCCAGCTTAGTCGCAGCGATGAATTCACCCCTCCACTTT. It translates to CASLVAAMNSPLHF.

This clonotype was detected many times. The J gene is TRBJ2-7, the V gene TRBV7-7; D possibly uses TRBD1 or TRBD2 (5 bases each). The length of the CDR3 is 13 residues. Germline V gives CDR1 SSHAT, CDR2 FNYEAQ (reference sequence). The ends were cut back, 1 base at V and 8 bases at J, with 12 bases in the middle. In nucleotides, the CDR3 is TGTGCCAGCAGCTTAGAGTACGAGGGGCAGCAGTACTTC. As protein: CASSLEYEGQQYF.

In this sample, this clonotype turned up a few times. The rearrangement links TRBV2 to TRBJ2-3, with 7 bases that match TRBD1. V trimming: 6 bases; J trimming: 2 bases; junction bases outside the gene matches: 5. The CDR3 runs to 14 residues. Germline V gene data show CDR1 as SNHLY and CDR2 as FYNNEI. The CDR3: CASSSGQNTDTQYF. As DNA, the CDR3 is TGTGCCAGCAGCTCGGGACAGAACACAGATACGCAGTATTTT. The full variable domain, completed using reference TRBV2 and TRBJ2-3, is EPEVTQTPSHQVTQMGQEVILRCVPISNHLYFYWYRQILGQKVEFLVSFYNNEISEKSEIFDDQFSVERPDGSNFTLKIRSTKLEDSAMYFCASSSGQNTDTQYFGPGTRLTVL.

V is TRBV20-1 and J is TRBJ2-5; possibly TRBD1 for D (6 bases). The germline V and J ends were trimmed by 3 bases and 2 bases, with 16 bases remaining between them. This CDR3 has 15 amino acids. Germline V gene data show CDR1 as DFQATT and CDR2 as SNEGSKA (reference sequence). The CDR3 DNA reads as TGCAGTGCTAGGAACGCGGTGACAGGTCAAGAGACCCAGTACTTC. It specifies CSARNAVTGQETQYF.

About this clonotype: The junction shows a germline mismatch at one end, possibly a read error. The rearrangement joins TRBV24-1 to TRBJ1-5; 8 bases agree with TRBD1. This CDR3 is built from 16 residues. Per the germline V gene, CDR1 is KGHDR and CDR2 is SFDVKD. The CDR3 region is CASSQTGARANQPQHF. In DNA, the CDR3 is TGTGCCAGCAGTCAGACAGGGGCGAGGGCCAATCAGCCCCAGCATTTT.

The rearrangement uses TRBV9 and TRBJ1-1; D gene uncertain. CDR3 size: 15 residues. Looked up from germline, CDR1 is SGDLS and CDR2 is YYNGEE. V was cut by 7 bases and J by 5 bases, with 21 bases left in between. CDR3 in amino acids: CASSPSIRIGTEAFF. The CDR3, as DNA: TGTGCCAGCTCACCATCCATCCGAATCGGGACTGAAGCTTTCTTT.

Comment on this clonotype: A read error is likely, as this CDR3 ends without the conserved phenylalanine or tryptophan. Because the CDR3's place on the DNA is in doubt, the DNA is left out and the CDR3 is given as listed by TCRdb. The chain links TRBV29-1 to TRBJ2-6; the table names TRBD1, a call not compared with the DNA. The CDR3 sequence runs 9 residues, both termini included. The germline gives CDR1 SQVTM, CDR2 ANQGSEA. The CDR3 loop reads CSVDDRGNT.

The chain uses TRBV7-9 and TRBJ1-2; TRBD1 matches at 9 bases. The germline V gene has CDR1 SEHNR and CDR2 FQNEAQ (reference sequence). J was trimmed by 6 bases and V by 8 bases; bases with no gene match: 7. The CDR3 extends over 13 amino acids. The CDR3 loop reads CASSPRQGDGYTF. The DNA of the CDR3 is TGTGCCAGCTCCCCGAGACAGGGGGATGGCTACACCTTC.

This clonotype was picked up many times. The chain couples TRBV6-6 to TRBJ2-5; tentatively, D is TRBD2 (5 bases). The V and J ends lost 2 bases and 8 bases respectively, with 15 bases between them. This CDR3 has 14 amino acids. CDR1 MNHNY and CDR2 SVGAGI come from the germline V gene (reference sequence). CDR3: CASSYEATRGTQYF. CDR3 in DNA: TGTGCCAGCAGTTACGAGGCGACCCGGGGAACCCAGTACTTC.

This clonotype was counted a few times. The chain carries TRBV12-3 or TRBV12-4 and TRBJ2-5; 8 bases map to TRBD1. CDR3 length: 15 residues. The trim removed 2 bases at V and 2 bases at J, leaving 4 bases unmatched. The CDR3 region is CASSLRTGKQETQYF. The CDR3 DNA follows: TGTGCCAGCAGTTTACGGACAGGGAAACAAGAGACCCAGTACTTC.

This clonotype has more than one count but fewer than ten. The chain is built from TRBV7-9 and TRBJ2-2; TRBD2 aligns across 10 bases. The CDR3 spans 15 residues. Unmatched junction bases numbered 2, after V lost 4 bases and J lost 3 bases. Germline CDR1 and CDR2: SEHNR and FQNEAQ (reference sequence). The CDR3 loop reads CASSWTSGDTGELFF. CDR3 coding DNA: TGTGCCAGCAGCTGGACTAGCGGAGACACCGGGGAGCTGTTTTTT.

This clonotype was seen repeatedly, ten times or more. The chain joins TRBV2 to TRBJ1-3; TRBD1 matches at 7 bases. CDR1 and CDR2 from the germline V gene are SNHLY and FYNNEI. This CDR3 has 15 amino acids. Trimming took 6 bases from V and 4 from J; bases not matched to a gene: 9. In DNA form, the CDR3 reads TGTGCCAGCAGGGCGGGACAGAAAAAAGGAAACACCATATATTTT. Translated, it gives CASRAGQKKGNTIYF.

Concerning this clonotype itself: Since a much larger clone is just one base distant, this may be a read error. This chain's CDR3 is CASSLGGRPGGHTF. The CDR3 DNA reads as TGTGCCAGCAGCTTAGGGGGCCGACCGGGTGGCCACACCTTC. The chain carries TRBV7-2 and TRBJ1-2; maybe TRBD1 (5 bases). Germline V gene sequence: CDR1 SGHTA, CDR2 FQGNSA. The CDR3 is 14 residues long.

This clonotype was observed a few times. V and J are TRBV25-1 and TRBJ2-7, with D uncertain. Germline V gives CDR1 MGHDK, CDR2 SYGVNS. Deletions cut 6 bases from V and 1 base from J, with 13 bases between. The CDR3 length is 14 residues. The CDR3 region is CASSSMGDSYEQYF. CDR3 in DNA: TGTGCCAGCAGCTCCATGGGCGATTCCTACGAGCAGTACTTC.

The genes are TRBV10-3 and TRBJ1-2; no reliable D call. Trimming took 8 bases from V and 2 from J, leaving 12 bases between them. Germline V gene lookup returns CDR1 ENHRY and CDR2 SYGVKD. The CDR3 spans 13 residues. The CDR3 bases are TGTGCCATCGGTGGGCGAGAGAACTATGGCTACACCTTC. Amino acid sequence: CAIGGRENYGYTF.

This chain uses TRBV25-1 with TRBJ1-6; no firm D call. Trimming left V 4 bases short and J 10 bases short, with 17 bases between. CDR3 length equals 15 residues. The germline V gene encodes CDR1 MGHDK and CDR2 SYGVNS. The CDR3 DNA reads as TGTGCCAGCAGTGCTAGAAGCCAAGGGAACTCACCCCTCCACTTT. This gives the protein CASSARSQGNSPLHF.

This clonotype was recorded a few times. This chain connects TRBV14 to TRBJ1-6, with D perhaps TRBD1 (6 bases). Looked up from germline, CDR1 is SGHDN and CDR2 is FVKESK. This CDR3 region has 15 residues. Trimming took off 4 bases at V and 7 bases at J, with 14 bases between the two ends. In DNA form, the CDR3 reads TGTGCCAGCAGCCGGATCCCAGGGGAGAATTCACCCCTCCACTTT. Translation: CASSRIPGENSPLHF.

The chain joins TRBV28 to TRBJ2-7; possibly TRBD1 for D (6 bases). The length of the CDR3 is 13 residues. The V end lost 6 bases, the J end lost 5 bases, and 14 bases lay between the germline ends. CDR1 and CDR2 (germline): MDHEN, SYDVKM. CDR3 region: CASRGQWPNEQYF. The CDR3 DNA sequence: TGTGCCAGCAGAGGACAGTGGCCGAACGAGCAGTACTTC.

The table lists this clonotype with many counts. The gene calls are TRBV10-3 and TRBJ2-7; TRBD2 is a possible D gene (5 bases). V was clipped by 2 bases and J by 3 bases, with 5 bases between them. Germline V gene lookup returns CDR1 ENHRY and CDR2 SYGVKD. The CDR3 extends over 12 amino acids. CDR3 DNA sequence: TGTGCCATCAGTGAGACTAGCTACGAGCAGTACTTC. It translates to CAISETSYEQYF.

This clonotype was seen more than once but under ten times. V and J are TRBV25-1 and TRBJ1-2, with D possibly being TRBD1 (5 bases). Trimming removed 5 bases from V and 9 bases from J, with 10 bases in between. CDR3 size: 11 residues. Germline V gene data show CDR1 as MGHDK and CDR2 as SYGVNS. CDR3 nucleotide sequence: TGTGCCAGCAGTTACTCGGACAGCTACACCTTC. It specifies CASSYSDSYTF.

The chain employs TRBV12-3 or TRBV12-4 and TRBJ2-6; possibly TRBD2 for D (5 bases). The CDR3 spans 16 residues. Trimming pared 4 bases from V and 0 bases from J, leaving 10 bases between. The CDR3 loop is CASSYSSSSGANVLTF. The CDR3 DNA reads TGTGCCAGCAGTTACTCTAGCAGCTCTGGGGCCAACGTCCTGACTTTC.

This clonotype was detected a few times. Here the CDR3 DNA reads TGTGCCAGCGGGGGGAGTCTCTCCTACGAGCAGTACTTC. Encoded protein: CASGGSLSYEQYF. The chain combines TRBV12-3 or TRBV12-4 with TRBJ2-7, with D possibly matching TRBD2 (6 bases). V shed 8 bases and J shed 0 bases, with 11 bases lying between them. The CDR3 sequence is 13 residues long.

This clonotype was counted a few times. The rearrangement joins TRBV10-2 to TRBJ2-3; 12 bases line up with TRBD2. Per germline, CDR1 WSHSY and CDR2 SAAADI. The V and J ends lost 8 bases and 3 bases, in that order; junction bases with no gene match: 6. The length of the CDR3 is 15 residues. The CDR3 region has the DNA TGCGCCAGCCTAACTAGCGGGGGGACTACAGATACGCAGTATTTT. This sequence encodes CASLTSGGTTDTQYF.

This clonotype came up a few times. V is TRBV29-1 and J is TRBJ1-1; TRBD1 agrees at 8 bases. Germline loops: CDR1 SQVTM, CDR2 ANQGSEA. Trimming removed 4 bases from V and 5 bases from J; junction bases left unmatched: 12. This CDR3 region has 15 residues. Here the CDR3 DNA reads TGCAGCGTTGGTAACCAGGGGGCCCTCCGGACTGAAGCTTTCTTT. It codes for CSVGNQGALRTEAFF.

This chain joins TRBV10-3 and TRBJ2-3, with 10 bases matching TRBD2. Losses at the gene ends were 7 bases for V and 6 bases for J; bases not matched to a gene: 13. This CDR3 has 16 residues. Germline values: CDR1 ENHRY, CDR2 SYGVKD. In DNA form, the CDR3 reads TGTGCCATCAACGAGGGGAGCGGGGGGGCCGTGGATACGCAGTATTTT. Translating it yields CAINEGSGGAVDTQYF.

This chain connects TRBV5-1 to TRBJ2-7; 13 bases fit TRBD2. This CDR3 spans 15 amino acids. V was pared by 5 bases and J by 6 bases, with 8 bases of the junction left unmatched. CDR1 SGHRS and CDR2 YFSETQ come from the germline V gene. The CDR3 reads CASRDRTSGGIEQYF. The CDR3 DNA reads TGCGCCAGCAGAGATCGGACTAGCGGGGGTATCGAGCAGTACTTC.

This clonotype was detected only a few times. One end of the junction is discordant with germline, which a read error may explain. The V and J genes are TRBV7-9 and TRBJ1-2; possibly TRBD1 for D (6 bases). This CDR3 spans 17 amino acids. Germline values: CDR1 SEHNR, CDR2 FQNEAQ (reference sequence). CDR3 sequence reads: CASSQVSFQGFGYGYTF. CDR3 bases: TGCGCCAGCAGCCAAGTCTCTTTTCAGGGGTTCGGGTATGGCTACACCTTC.

This clonotype was picked up a small number of times. V gene TRBV12-3 or TRBV12-4 combines with J gene TRBJ2-5, with 8 bases identical to TRBD1. V was clipped by 4 bases and J by 6 bases; unmatched bases: 10. The CDR3 is 15 amino acids. The CDR3 DNA reads as TGTGCCAGCAGTTCAGGACAGGGTAGGATCCAGACCCAGTACTTC. Translated: CASSSGQGRIQTQYF.